These 17 T cell receptor beta chains were sequenced from one sample in a study of T cells in Graves' hyperthyroidism and ophthalmopathy. RNA transcripts provided the source from which TCR beta CDR3 regions were amplified. Researchers ran a first-round RT-PCR on the TCR CDR3 using the HTBI primer set. TCRdb reprocessed the multiplex PCR reads with MiXCR, giving one entry per CDR3 protein. The data show about 260,000 distinct CDR3 sequences, 16% seen once. The source material was blood. These receptors originate from a woman younger than 30 with Graves' ophthalmopathy.

The rearrangement joins TRBV2 to TRBJ2-3, with 7 bases fitting TRBD1. Trimming took 5 bases from V and 3 from J; bases not matched to a gene: 8. This CDR3 contains 15 residues. Germline V gene lookup returns CDR1 SNHLY and CDR2 FYNNEI. Written as DNA, the CDR3 is TGTGCCAGCAGTACTACCGGGACAGAAACAGATACGCAGTATTTT. It encodes CASSTTGTETDTQYF.

This clonotype was picked up many times. The V gene is TRBV11-2, the J gene TRBJ2-7; maybe TRBD2 (6 bases). CDR1 is SGHAT, CDR2 FQNNGV, per germline. This CDR3 spans 15 amino acids. V was cut by 4 bases and J by 7 bases, with 20 bases left in between. The CDR3, as DNA: TGTGCCAGCAGCTCCCCTGGGACTTCTTCGCGGGAGCAGTACTTC. As protein: CASSSPGTSSREQYF.

This clonotype was counted many times. The chain is built from TRBV11-2 and TRBJ2-5; 14 bases line up with TRBD2. The CDR3 sequence is 17 residues long. Per the germline V gene, CDR1 is SGHAT and CDR2 is FQNNGV. The ends lost 5 bases at V and 5 bases at J; junction bases unmatched: 10. CDR3 coding DNA: TGTGCCAGCAGCCTCCGACTAGCGGGGGGGCAGGGGGAGACCCAGTACTTC. This codes for CASSLRLAGGQGETQYF. The variable domain in full, completed from reference TRBV11-2 and TRBJ2-5, reads EAGVAQSPRYKIIEKRQSVAFWCNPISGHATLYWYQQILGQGPKLLIQFQNNGVVDDSQLPKDRFSAERLKGVDSTLKIQPAKLEDSAVYLCASSLRLAGGQGETQYFGPGTRLLVL.

There are many counts of this clonotype. The chain recombines TRBV9 with TRBJ2-1; 10 positions agree with TRBD2. Germline values: CDR1 SGDLS, CDR2 YYNGEE. The CDR3 is 15 residues long. Germline trimming cut 0 bases from V and 4 bases from J; bases unmatched to any gene: 1. The CDR3 bases are TGTGCCAGCAGCGTAGTAGCGGGAGGTTACAATGAGCAGTTCTTC. Translated: CASSVVAGGYNEQFF. The whole variable domain, remainder taken from reference TRBV9 and TRBJ2-1, is DSGVTQTPKHLITATGQRVTLRCSPRSGDLSVYWYQQSLDQGLQFLIQYYNGEERAKGNILERFSAQQFPDLHSELNLSSLELGDSALYFCASSVVAGGYNEQFFGPGTRLTVL.

Only a few counts were recorded for this clonotype. This may come from a read error, since a much larger clone is one base off. The chain employs TRBV27 and TRBJ2-7; D perhaps matches TRBD1 (7 bases). The CDR3 has 14 residues. Germline CDR1 and CDR2: MNHEY and SMNVEV (reference sequence). The CDR3 coding sequence is TGTGCCAGCAGTTTACGCGCAGGGGGGTACGGGCAGTACTTC. Translation gives CASSLRAGGYGQYF.

This clonotype was recorded at least ten times. The chain employs TRBV24-1 and TRBJ2-3, with D perhaps matching TRBD1 (5 bases). The CDR3 totals 17 residues. The germline V and J ends were trimmed by 0 bases and 1 base, with 13 bases remaining between them. Germline V gives CDR1 KGHDR, CDR2 SFDVKD. This CDR3 reads CATSDLPGRSGTDTQYF. CDR3 nucleotides: TGTGCCACCAGTGATTTGCCAGGGCGGTCCGGCACAGATACGCAGTATTTT.

The table lists this clonotype with a count of one. V is TRBV6-1 and J is TRBJ1-5, with 10 bases aligning to TRBD1. Germline V lookup: CDR1 MNHNS, CDR2 SASEGT. With V trimmed by 4 bases and J by 7 bases, 13 bases remained unmatched. This CDR3 spans 17 amino acids. The CDR3 sequence is CASSGTGTGAVSQPQHF. As DNA, the CDR3 is TGTGCCAGCAGTGGCACCGGGACAGGGGCGGTCAGCCAGCCCCAGCATTTT.

This clonotype showed up many times. V gene TRBV6-1 combines with J gene TRBJ2-7; possibly TRBD2 for D (6 bases). This CDR3 is 16 amino acids long. Germline lookup yields CDR1 MNHNS and CDR2 SASEGT. Trimming removed 0 bases at V and 0 bases at J, with 12 bases between. This chain's CDR3 is CASSEAGRGISYEQYF. The CDR3 DNA sequence: TGTGCCAGCAGTGAAGCGGGTCGGGGGATCTCCTACGAGCAGTACTTC.

This clonotype was recorded at least ten times. V and J are TRBV6-1 and TRBJ1-2, with D perhaps TRBD1 (5 bases). This CDR3 comprises 12 residues. Germline CDR1 and CDR2: MNHNS and SASEGT. V was shortened by 8 bases and J by 7 bases, with 14 bases between the two germline ends. CDR3 amino acids: CASSTLGVGYTF. The CDR3 DNA follows: TGTGCCAGCTCGACCCTAGGGGTTGGCTACACCTTC.

This clonotype was seen repeatedly, ten times or more. The J gene is TRBJ2-5, the V gene TRBV18, with no clear D. CDR3 length: 14 amino acids. Germline V gives CDR1 KGHSH, CDR2 LQKENI. The ends were cut back, 0 bases at V and 1 base at J, with 6 bases in the middle. The CDR3 reads CASSPPSFQETQYF. DNA for the CDR3: TGTGCCAGCTCACCACCGTCATTCCAAGAGACCCAGTACTTC. Filled out from reference TRBV18 and TRBJ2-5, the complete variable domain reads NAGVMQNPRHLVRRRGQEARLRCSPMKGHSHVYWYRQLPEEGLKFMVYLQKENIIDESGMPKERFSAEFPKEGPSILRIQQVVRGDSAAYFCASSPPSFQETQYFGPGTRLLVL.

This clonotype was counted many times. The chain uses TRBV4-3 and TRBJ2-3; 8 nucleotides agree with TRBD2. The germline V gene has CDR1 LGHNA and CDR2 YSLEER. CDR3 size: 17 residues. With V trimmed by 0 bases and J by 3 bases, 8 bases remained unmatched. The CDR3: CASSQDRREGLTDTQYF. The CDR3 bases are TGCGCCAGCAGCCAAGATCGTCGGGAGGGCTTAACAGATACGCAGTATTTT.

This clonotype was detected many times. This sequence joins TRBV30 and TRBJ1-4; D perhaps matches TRBD1 (6 bases). V was shortened by 3 bases and J by 7 bases, with 12 bases between the two germline ends. There are 13 residues in the CDR3. Germline-derived CDR1 and CDR2 are GTSNPN and SVGIG (reference sequence). The CDR3 sequence is CAWRLGGREKLFF. In DNA, the CDR3 is TGTGCCTGGAGGTTGGGGGGCCGTGAAAAACTGTTTTTT.

This clonotype was seen at least ten times. This chain uses TRBV18 with TRBJ1-2; 9 bases align to TRBD1. This CDR3 has 13 amino acids. CDR1 and CDR2 from the germline V gene are KGHSH and LQKENI. Unmatched junction bases numbered 4, after V lost 7 bases and J lost 4 bases. Written as DNA, the CDR3 is TGTGCCAGCTTACCGGGACAGGGCTATGGCTACACCTTC. Its translation is CASLPGQGYGYTF.

A remark on this clonotype: A read error may explain this, as a much larger clone is one base away. The V and J genes are TRBV29-1 and TRBJ2-1; D not resolved. The better agreement between TRBJ2-7 and the DNA end casts doubt on the J call. CDR3 length: 12 residues. Germline CDR1 SQVTM, CDR2 ANQGSEA. The CDR3 region is CSALTVVGEQYF. The CDR3 region has the DNA TGCAGCGCCCTGACTGTAGTTGGTGAGCAGTACTTC.

The table lists this clonotype with many counts. The V and J genes are TRBV20-1 and TRBJ2-5; D possibly uses TRBD1 or TRBD2 (5 bases each). V was shortened by 5 bases and J by 4 bases, with 14 bases between the two germline ends. From germline, CDR1 is DFQATT and CDR2 SNEGSKA (reference sequence). The CDR3 extends over 13 amino acids. CDR3 protein: CSAGGPKGETQYF. The CDR3 bases are TGCAGTGCTGGGGGACCCAAAGGAGAGACCCAGTACTTC.

This clonotype was seen ten or more times. The chain has TRBV9 and TRBJ1-4; the match to TRBD1 covers 11 bases. Germline assignment: CDR1 SGDLS and CDR2 YYNGEE. This CDR3 region has 17 residues. V shed 0 bases and J 11 bases; nucleotides not matched to a gene: 12. The CDR3, as DNA: TGTGCCAGCAGCGTAGCCCCCCTGGGGACAGGGGGGGGGAAACTGTTTTTT. Translated: CASSVAPLGTGGGKLFF. Variable domain in full (rest from reference TRBV9 and TRBJ1-4): DSGVTQTPKHLITATGQRVTLRCSPRSGDLSVYWYQQSLDQGLQFLIQYYNGEERAKGNILERFSAQQFPDLHSELNLSSLELGDSALYFCASSVAPLGTGGGKLFFGSGTQLSVL.

The V call is TRBV27, the J call TRBJ2-3; no clear D gene. V was pared by 4 bases and J by 4 bases, with 15 bases between. The CDR3 contains 15 residues. The V gene's germline CDR1 is MNHEY and CDR2 SMNVEV (reference sequence). CDR3 bases: TGTGCCAGCAGTTATTGGGCTCCAGGCGCAGATACGCAGTATTTT. It translates to CASSYWAPGADTQYF.